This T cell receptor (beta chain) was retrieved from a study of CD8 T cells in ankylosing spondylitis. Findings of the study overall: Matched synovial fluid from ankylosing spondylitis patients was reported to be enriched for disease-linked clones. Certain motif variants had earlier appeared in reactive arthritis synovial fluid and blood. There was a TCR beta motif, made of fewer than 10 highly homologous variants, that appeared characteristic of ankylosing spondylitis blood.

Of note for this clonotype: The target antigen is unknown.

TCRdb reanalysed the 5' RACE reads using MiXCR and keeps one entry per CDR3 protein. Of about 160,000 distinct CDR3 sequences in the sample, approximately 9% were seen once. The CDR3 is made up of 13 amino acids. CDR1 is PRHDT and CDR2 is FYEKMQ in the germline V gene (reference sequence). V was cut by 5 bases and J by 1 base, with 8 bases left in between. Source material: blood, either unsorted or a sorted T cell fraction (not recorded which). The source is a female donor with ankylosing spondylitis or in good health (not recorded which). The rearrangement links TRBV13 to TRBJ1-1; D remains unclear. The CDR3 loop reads CASSRGTNTEAFF. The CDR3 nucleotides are TGTGCCAGCAGCCGGGGAACGAACACTGAAGCTTTCTTT.